These T cell receptor beta chains were read from a single sample in a study of blood T cell repertoires in COVID-19. Produced via immunoSEQ multiplex PCR; TCRdb's table is partial and in-frame only. The table records some 70,000 clones, around 89% of them present only once. The sequenced sample was peripheral blood. Receptors were obtained from a middle-aged man with acute or convalescent COVID-19. Each CDR3 is given with its conserved first and last residue. The D gene is left open where the match is weak. Clone size appears in some rows only: once, few, many, or a class for an expanded clone.

J gene,V gene,clone size,D gene,CDR3 protein,CDR3 DNA
TRBJ2-5,TRBV6-5,.,TRBD2,CASTPRRETRETQYF,TGTGCCAGCACCCCTCGGCGGGAGACGAGGGAGACCCAGTACTTC
TRBJ2-1,TRBV7-8,.,TRBD2,CASSLGGLAGAEQFF,TGTGCCAGCAGCTTAGGGGGACTAGCGGGAGCAGAGCAGTTCTTC
TRBJ1-1,TRBV4-3,.,.,CASSQDWASNTEAFF,TGCGCCAGCAGCCAAGATTGGGCCAGCAACACTGAAGCTTTCTTT
TRBJ2-2,TRBV6-2/TRBV6-3,.,TRBD1,CASSRQGTNTGELFF,TGTGCCAGCAGTCGACAGGGGACGAACACCGGGGAGCTGTTTTTT
TRBJ1-1,TRBV6-5,.,.,CASSYSPSGTGEAFF,TGTGCCAGCAGTTACTCACCTTCGGGTACAGGCGAAGCTTTCTTT
TRBJ1-2,TRBV30,.,TRBD1,CAWSRTGESYGYTF,TGTGCCTGGAGTAGGACAGGGGAGTCCTATGGCTACACCTTC
TRBJ1-6,TRBV30,.,TRBD1,CAWAGTGHSPLHF,TGTGCCTGGGCCGGGACAGGGCATTCACCCCTCCACTTT
TRBJ1-1,TRBV4-3,.,.,CASSQARNTEAFF,TGCGCCAGCAGCCAAGCTCGGAACACTGAAGCTTTCTTT
TRBJ1-1,TRBV18,.,.,CASSRQGGELTEAFF,TGTGCCAGCTCACGACAAGGGGGAGAACTCACTGAAGCTTTCTTT
TRBJ1-1,TRBV7-8,.,.,CASSPRQVLLNTEAFF,TGTGCCAGCAGCCCCAGGCAGGTCCTTCTGAACACTGAAGCTTTCTTT
TRBJ1-5,TRBV19,few,.,CASRLVGANSNQPQHF,TGTGCCAGTCGCCTTGTGGGGGCTAATAGCAATCAGCCCCAGCATTTT
TRBJ1-2,TRBV2,.,.,CASSGGTDYGYTF,TGTGCCAGCAGTGGCGGGACCGATTATGGCTACACCTTC
TRBJ2-5,TRBV5-5,.,TRBD2,CASSPRTSGNQETQYF,TGTGCCAGCAGCCCGCGGACTAGCGGGAACCAAGAGACCCAGTACTTC
TRBJ2-5,TRBV27,.,TRBD2,CASSHRLAGGKKTQYF,TGTGCCAGCAGTCACAGACTAGCGGGAGGAAAAAAGACCCAGTACTTC
TRBJ2-1,TRBV3-1/TRBV3-2,.,.,CASSQRGTSNEQFF,TGTGCCAGCAGCCAACGCGGGACTTCCAATGAGCAGTTCTTC
TRBJ1-2,TRBV30,.,.,CAWRDSANYGYTF,TGTGCCTGGAGGGACAGTGCAAACTATGGCTACACCTTC
TRBJ2-2,TRBV18,.,.,CASSRDGTRNTGELFF,TGTGCCAGCTCACGAGACGGGACAAGGAACACCGGGGAGCTGTTTTTT
TRBJ1-6,TRBV5-8,.,.,CASSELQGGNSPLHF,TGTGCCAGCAGCGAGCTGCAGGGTGGTAATTCACCCCTCCACTTT
TRBJ1-5,TRBV2,.,.,CASRVDNSQPQHF,TGTGCCAGCAGGGTGGACAACTCTCAGCCCCAGCATTTT
TRBJ2-1,TRBV28,.,.,CASSLFQGTHSYNEQFF,TGTGCCAGCAGTTTATTCCAGGGTACCCACTCCTACAATGAGCAGTTCTTC
TRBJ1-2,TRBV7-2,once,.,CASSPKGALYGYTF,TGTGCCAGCAGCCCTAAAGGGGCCCTTTATGGCTACACCTTC
TRBJ2-1,TRBV7-9,once,TRBD1,CASSATGGTNEQFF,TGTGCCAGCAGCGCGACAGGGGGCACGAATGAGCAGTTCTTC
TRBJ2-1,TRBV5-1,.,.,CASSSRGTLSYNEQFF,TGCGCCAGCAGCTCCCGCGGGACGCTCTCCTACAATGAGCAGTTCTTC
TRBJ1-5,TRBV27,once,.,CASSSGIGYSNQPQHF,TGTGCCAGCAGTTCCGGGATAGGATATAGCAATCAGCCCCAGCATTTT
TRBJ2-1,TRBV29-1,.,TRBD1,CSVEDGTGVGNEQFF,TGCAGCGTTGAAGATGGAACAGGGGTTGGGAATGAGCAGTTCTTC
TRBJ1-3,TRBV6-1,.,.,CASSDQGSTGNTIYF,TGTGCCAGCAGTGACCAGGGTTCTACTGGAAACACCATATATTTT
TRBJ1-6,TRBV9,.,.,CASSVVGGYNSPLHF,TGTGCCAGCAGCGTAGTGGGAGGGTATAATTCACCCCTCCACTTT
TRBJ1-2,TRBV5-6,.,.,CASSLGTAGPVSGYTF,TGTGCCAGCAGCTTGGGAACGGCAGGCCCTGTTTCGGGCTACACCTTC
TRBJ1-2,TRBV9,.,.,CASSVAGDGYTF,TGTGCCAGCAGCGTTGCCGGGGATGGCTACACCTTC
TRBJ2-7,TRBV4-3,few,.,CASSQDPSSALTYEQYF,TGCGCCAGCAGCCAAGATCCAAGCAGCGCCCTAACCTACGAGCAGTACTTC
TRBJ1-4,TRBV28,.,TRBD1,CASSFSGQGTEKLFF,TGTGCCAGCAGTTTCTCGGGACAGGGGACAGAAAAACTGTTTTTT
TRBJ1-4,TRBV3-1/TRBV3-2,.,TRBD1,CASSPRGGGPEKLFF,TGTGCCAGCAGCCCAAGAGGAGGGGGCCCTGAAAAACTGTTTTTT
TRBJ2-5,TRBV28,.,TRBD2,CASSPGLAKETQYF,TGTGCCAGCAGTCCTGGACTAGCGAAAGAGACCCAGTACTTC
TRBJ2-1,TRBV4-2,.,.,CASSQGYGRGGNEQFF,TGTGCCAGCAGCCAGGGGTATGGGAGAGGCGGCAATGAGCAGTTCTTC
TRBJ2-7,TRBV7-9,.,TRBD1,CASSAAQKDRGRTYEQYF,TGTGCCAGCTCAGCCGCCCAGAAGGACAGGGGGCGTACCTACGAGCAGTACTTC
TRBJ2-5,TRBV5-1,once,TRBD1,CASNEGQTQETQYF,TGCGCCAGCAATGAGGGACAGACACAGGAGACCCAGTACTTC
TRBJ1-2,TRBV6-2/TRBV6-3,.,.,CASSLPQGGYGYTF,TGTGCCAGCAGCCTCCCACAGGGTGGCTATGGCTACACCTTC
TRBJ1-2,TRBV5-1,.,.,CASSLDGDNGYTF,TGCGCCAGCAGCCTCGACGGGGACAACGGCTACACCTTC
TRBJ1-1,TRBV19,.,.,CASFKGLPNTEAFF,TGTGCCAGTTTTAAGGGACTTCCGAACACTGAAGCTTTCTTT
TRBJ1-4,TRBV28,.,TRBD1,CAGGTDEKLFF,TGTGCCGGGGGGACAGATGAAAAACTGTTTTTT
TRBJ2-5,TRBV24-1,.,TRBD2,CATSDLHREGAETQYF,TGTGCCACCAGTGATTTGCACCGGGAGGGTGCGGAGACCCAGTACTTC
TRBJ1-4,TRBV5-1,.,.,CASGEQGATNEKLFF,TGCGCCAGCGGCGAACAGGGAGCAACTAATGAAAAACTGTTTTTT
TRBJ1-1,TRBV28,.,.,CASSRGTYELEAFF,TGTGCCAGCAGTAGAGGGACATACGAACTGGAAGCTTTCTTT
TRBJ1-4,TRBV24-1,.,.,CATSDPSTGTDNEKLFF,TGTGCCACCAGTGATCCTTCAACAGGGACCGATAATGAAAAACTGTTTTTT
TRBJ1-5,TRBV27,.,.,CASSLSGVQPQHF,TGTGCCAGCAGTTTATCAGGGGTCCAGCCCCAGCATTTT
TRBJ1-2,TRBV27,.,TRBD1,CASGTEPSNYGYTF,TGTGCCAGCGGGACAGAACCTTCTAACTATGGCTACACCTTC